Following are 30 T cell receptor beta chains from one sample sequenced in a study of cytomegalovirus exposure and HLA in healthy donors. PCR was performed using 60 Vbeta and 13 Jbeta primers. Libraries were prepared by immunoSEQ multiplex PCR; TCRdb keeps only in-frame clonotypes and omits some of them. In total, the table holds around 70,000 clones. Sequences were obtained from PBMCs. Source of these receptors: a woman aged 40 to 49 in good health and CMV-seropositive.

This chain connects TRBV5-1 to TRBJ2-2; TRBD2 agrees at 7 bases. This CDR3 comprises 15 residues. J gave up 1 base and V 6 bases, and 6 bases lay outside the gene matches. The germline V gene has CDR1 SGHRS and CDR2 YFSETQ. The CDR3 coding sequence is TGCGCCAGCAATAGGGGAGGGCAGAACACCGGGGAGCTGTTTTTT. Residues: CASNRGGQNTGELFF.

The chain has TRBV2 and TRBJ1-5; D not resolved. The germline CDR1 and CDR2 sequences are SNHLY and FYNNEI. V gave up 7 bases and J gave up 7 bases, with 14 bases separating them. The CDR3 runs to 13 residues. This CDR3 reads CASNREGRQPQHF. Here the CDR3 DNA reads TGTGCCAGCAACCGTGAGGGAAGACAGCCCCAGCATTTT.

The rearrangement links TRBV29-1 to TRBJ1-2; D perhaps matches TRBD1 (5 bases). Trimming removed 6 bases at V and 4 bases at J, with 15 bases between. CDR3 size: 13 residues. The germline gives CDR1 SQVTM, CDR2 ANQGSEA. CDR3 amino acids: CSVKTDPAYGYTF. The CDR3 nucleotides are TGCAGCGTGAAGACAGATCCGGCCTATGGCTACACCTTC.

The chain recombines TRBV28 with TRBJ1-4; 9 bases match TRBD1. The ends lost 5 bases at V and 7 bases at J; junction bases unmatched: 5. Germline CDR1 is MDHEN and CDR2 is SYDVKM. The CDR3 contains 14 residues. In DNA form, the CDR3 reads TGTGCCAGCAGTCCGGGACAGGGTAGTGAAAAACTGTTTTTT. Translated: CASSPGQGSEKLFF.

This chain links TRBV5-4 with TRBJ2-7; unclear D gene. Germline CDR1 and CDR2: SGHNT and YYREEE (reference sequence). The CDR3 consists of 14 residues. V was shortened by 3 bases and J by 1 base, with 11 bases between the two germline ends. This chain's CDR3 is CASSSSRRSYEQYF. The CDR3 DNA reads TGTGCCAGCAGCTCAAGCCGTCGATCCTACGAGCAGTACTTC.

The rearrangement joins TRBV5-1 to TRBJ2-2, with 12 bases aligning to TRBD2. V gave up 4 bases and J gave up 3 bases; unmatched junction bases: 4. Germline V gene sequence: CDR1 SGHRS, CDR2 YFSETQ. The CDR3 is 16 residues long. CDR3 amino acids: CASSLRTSGDTGELFF. Written as DNA, the CDR3 is TGCGCCAGCAGCCTCCGGACTAGCGGGGACACCGGGGAGCTGTTTTTT.

V gene TRBV7-9 combines with J gene TRBJ1-1; 10 nucleotides match TRBD1. Germline CDR1 reads SEHNR; CDR2 reads FQNEAQ (reference sequence). The CDR3 spans 14 residues. J lost 10 bases, V lost 1 base, and 6 bases had no gene match. Written as DNA, the CDR3 is TGTGCCAGCAGCTTAGGACAGGGGGCTGTTGGAGCTTTCTTT. Protein sequence: CASSLGQGAVGAFF.

V and J are TRBV4-1 and TRBJ1-2; 7 bases are a match to TRBD1. The CDR3 spans 13 residues. Germline V gives CDR1 MGHRA, CDR2 YSYEKL. Germline trimming cut 1 base from V and 5 bases from J; bases unmatched to any gene: 1. Here the CDR3 reads CASSQGQGYGYTF. In DNA, the CDR3 is TGCGCCAGCAGCCAAGGACAGGGATATGGCTACACCTTC.

The rearrangement joins TRBV28 to TRBJ2-5, with a tentative D call TRBD1 (6 bases). The CDR3 is 17 residues long. Germline assignment: CDR1 MDHEN and CDR2 SYDVKM. Trimming pared 2 bases from V and 4 bases from J, leaving 20 bases between. The CDR3 here is CASSLSLGQGSPETQYF. In nucleotides, the CDR3 is TGTGCCAGCAGTTTAAGTCTCGGGCAGGGGAGCCCAGAGACCCAGTACTTC.

V gene TRBV19 combines with J gene TRBJ1-2; no clear D. The CDR3 is 13 amino acids. Germline loops: CDR1 LNHDA, CDR2 SQIVND (reference sequence). Trimming shortened V by 3 bases and J by 6 bases, and 11 bases separated the two germline ends. The DNA for the CDR3 is TGTGCCAGTAGTATCGGCGGGTTGGATGGCTACACCTTC. Residues: CASSIGGLDGYTF.

This chain uses TRBV7-2 with TRBJ1-3, with D possibly being TRBD1 (6 bases). The CDR3 is 15 residues long. Germline V lookup: CDR1 SGHTA, CDR2 FQGNSA. With 0 bases removed from V and 9 bases from J, the gap between germline ends came to 15 bases. CDR3 DNA sequence: TGTGCCAGCAGCTTAGCGGGTACCACAGGGCCCACCATATATTTT. This translates into CASSLAGTTGPTIYF.

V gene TRBV6-5 combines with J gene TRBJ2-1, with 9 bases that match TRBD2. V shed 8 bases and J 2 bases; nucleotides not matched to a gene: 7. Germline lookup yields CDR1 MNHEY and CDR2 SVGAGI. The CDR3 consists of 15 residues. CDR3 sequence reads: CASSTLAGTYNEQFF. The CDR3 bases are TGTGCCAGCTCCACGCTAGCGGGGACCTACAATGAGCAGTTCTTC.

The rearrangement links TRBV28 to TRBJ1-2, with a weak D call TRBD1 (5 bases). Germline V gene data show CDR1 as MDHEN and CDR2 as SYDVKM. The CDR3 spans 13 residues. V dropped 6 bases and J dropped 4 bases, with 12 bases sitting between them. As DNA, the CDR3 is TGTGCCAGCAGACGAGACAGCCTCTATGGCTACACCTTC. Residues: CASRRDSLYGYTF.

The rearrangement joins TRBV2 to TRBJ1-4, with TRBD1 matching 7 bases. J was trimmed by 8 bases and V by 4 bases; bases with no gene match: 4. Germline CDR1 and CDR2: SNHLY and FYNNEI. This CDR3 region has 13 residues. CDR3 sequence reads: CASSGDSWEKLFF. The CDR3 DNA is TGTGCCAGCAGTGGGGACAGTTGGGAAAAACTGTTTTTT.

The chain recombines TRBV10-3 with TRBJ1-5; 8 bases align to TRBD1. The V gene's germline CDR1 is ENHRY and CDR2 SYGVKD. The CDR3 runs to 13 residues. Germline trimming cut 7 bases from V and 5 bases from J; bases unmatched to any gene: 4. Written as DNA, the CDR3 is TGTGCCATCACAGGGGGCATCGATCAGCCCCAGCATTTT. It translates to CAITGGIDQPQHF.

The chain employs TRBV5-1 and TRBJ2-2, with D possibly TRBD2 on 6 matching bases. The CDR3 spans 17 residues. Germline lookup yields CDR1 SGHRS and CDR2 YFSETQ. V was trimmed by 0 bases and J by 4 bases, leaving 16 bases between them. The DNA for the CDR3 is TGCGCCAGCAGCTTGGGAGCCGGGAGTTTAGGCACCGGGGAGCTGTTTTTT. Translation gives CASSLGAGSLGTGELFF.

The chain is built from TRBV28 and TRBJ1-3; D call uncertain. The CDR3 totals 11 residues. Trimming cost V 4 bases and J 6 bases, with 4 bases left between them. The germline V gene encodes CDR1 MDHEN and CDR2 SYDVKM. CDR3 amino acids: CASSSLNTIYF. DNA for the CDR3: TGTGCCAGCAGTTCCCTAAACACCATATATTTT.

The V gene is TRBV18, the J gene TRBJ2-2; D remains ambiguous. The germline V gene has CDR1 KGHSH and CDR2 LQKENI. Trimming stripped 3 bases from V and 0 bases from J, with 8 bases between. The CDR3 runs to 15 residues. Written as DNA, the CDR3 is TGTGCCAGCTCACCCAGGCAGGCGAACACCGGGGAGCTGTTTTTT. Protein product: CASSPRQANTGELFF.

The rearrangement uses TRBV5-1 and TRBJ2-1, with D tentatively TRBD2 (5 bases). The CDR3 contains 15 residues. Between the trimmed V and J ends, which lost 2 bases and 1 base, there was a span of 10 bases. Germline CDR1 reads SGHRS; CDR2 reads YFSETQ. CDR3: CASSFRAVSYNEQFF. DNA of the CDR3: TGCGCCAGCAGCTTTCGAGCGGTTTCCTACAATGAGCAGTTCTTC.

The V and J genes are TRBV5-1 and TRBJ2-7; 10 bases agree with TRBD2. The CDR3 covers 14 residues. CDR1 and CDR2 from the germline V gene are SGHRS and YFSETQ. The ends lost 4 bases at V and 2 bases at J; junction bases unmatched: 3. The CDR3 here is CASSPSGRPYEQYF. For the CDR3, the DNA is TGCGCCAGCAGCCCTAGCGGGAGACCCTACGAGCAGTACTTC.

The CDR3 is CATSRDNSNQPQHF. The CDR3 DNA is TGTGCCACCAGCAGAGATAATAGCAATCAGCCCCAGCATTTT. The chain is built from TRBV15 and TRBJ1-5; D is ambiguous. CDR3 length: 14 residues. The V end lost 0 bases, the J end lost 0 bases, and 3 bases lay between the germline ends. Germline CDR1 is LNHNV and CDR2 is YYDKDF (reference sequence).

The chain employs TRBV6-6 and TRBJ1-1, with TRBD1 identical over 8 bases. The germline V gene has CDR1 MNHNY and CDR2 SVGAGI (reference sequence). V shed 11 bases, J shed 4 bases, and the junction held 9 bases outside the gene matches. There are 13 residues in the CDR3. The CDR3 sequence: CAGHSTGGTEAFF. The CDR3 bases are TGTGCCGGCCACTCCACAGGGGGCACTGAAGCTTTCTTT.

The chain has TRBV15 and TRBJ2-1, with 10 bases that match TRBD2. J gave up 10 bases and V 3 bases, and 9 bases lay outside the gene matches. The CDR3 consists of 15 residues. Germline CDR1 and CDR2: LNHNV and YYDKDF (reference sequence). The CDR3 region has the DNA TGTGCCACCAGCAGTTGGGGAACTAGCGGGATCGAGCAGTTCTTC. Translation gives CATSSWGTSGIEQFF.

The rearrangement uses TRBV28 and TRBJ2-3; 7 positions match TRBD2. The CDR3 length is 19 residues. With 6 bases clipped from V and 5 bases from J, the junction kept 23 bases outside the gene matches. The V gene's germline CDR1 is MDHEN and CDR2 SYDVKM. The CDR3 here is CASRQLWTRPRLSGDTQYF. The DNA of the CDR3 is TGTGCCAGCAGGCAACTCTGGACTAGACCACGATTGTCCGGAGATACGCAGTATTTT.

V and J are TRBV28 and TRBJ2-1; D perhaps matches TRBD1 (6 bases). The V gene lost 4 bases and the J gene lost 2 bases, with 18 bases spanning the gap. Per germline, CDR1 MDHEN and CDR2 SYDVKM. The CDR3 has 17 residues. CDR3 residues: CASSSPVVTGAYNEQFF. For the CDR3, the DNA is TGTGCCAGCAGTTCCCCGGTCGTGACAGGCGCCTACAATGAGCAGTTCTTC.

This rearrangement joins TRBV5-1 to TRBJ1-3, with D tentatively TRBD1 (5 bases). Germline assignment: CDR1 SGHRS and CDR2 YFSETQ. Trimming removed 0 bases from V and 0 bases from J, with 10 bases in between. The CDR3 is 16 residues long. Written as DNA, the CDR3 is TGCGCCAGCAGCTTGGGAGGCGGGGGCTCTGGAAACACCATATATTTT. This codes for CASSLGGGGSGNTIYF.

J is TRBJ2-7 and V is TRBV19; D possibly corresponds to TRBD2 (6 bases). The CDR3 loop spans 13 amino acids. Trimming pared 6 bases from V and 7 bases from J, leaving 16 bases between. CDR1 is LNHDA and CDR2 is SQIVND in the germline V gene (reference sequence). CDR3 DNA: TGTGCCAGTAGCTTCAGGCTAGCGAGGGAGCAGTACTTC. The encoded protein is CASSFRLAREQYF. The complete variable domain, with remaining parts taken from reference TRBV19 and TRBJ2-7, reads DGGITQSPKYLFRKEGQNVTLSCEQNLNHDAMYWYRQDPGQGLRLIYYSQIVNDFQKGDIAEGYSVSREKKESFPLTVTSAQKNPTAFYLCASSFRLAREQYFGPGTRLTVT.

The gene calls are TRBV2 and TRBJ1-4; 9 bases agree with TRBD1. Germline-derived CDR1 and CDR2 are SNHLY and FYNNEI. The CDR3 extends over 16 amino acids. V lost 0 bases to trimming and J lost 7 bases; unmatched junction nucleotides: 6. The DNA of the CDR3 is TGTGCCAGCAGTGAAGCTTTTACAGGGGGCGGTGAAAAACTGTTTTTT. Translating gives CASSEAFTGGGEKLFF.

The gene calls are TRBV9 and TRBJ1-1, with 7 bases fitting TRBD1. Germline V lookup: CDR1 SGDLS, CDR2 YYNGEE. Losses at the gene ends were 3 bases for V and 2 bases for J; bases not matched to a gene: 7. The CDR3 is 15 amino acids. CDR3 nucleotide sequence: TGTGCCAGCAGCGGAGCTACAGGGGTAAACACTGAAGCTTTCTTT. Translation: CASSGATGVNTEAFF.

The gene calls are TRBV28 and TRBJ1-5, with 8 bases that match TRBD1. Germline CDR1 MDHEN, CDR2 SYDVKM. The trim removed 6 bases at V and 2 bases at J, leaving 15 bases unmatched. This CDR3 spans 18 amino acids. The CDR3 loop reads CASRYGGMSGQGNQPQHF. The CDR3 DNA reads as TGTGCCAGCAGGTACGGGGGGATGTCGGGACAGGGCAATCAGCCCCAGCATTTT.